The 21 T cell receptor beta chains presented below share a single source sample, sequenced in a study of OX40 agonist ivuxolimab in advanced cancers. Libraries were made using the immunoSEQ multiplex PCR assay. Held by TCRdb, this immuneACCESS table contains in-frame sequences only and omits some clones. Under half of the omission traces to an unresolved V gene where checked; the cause of the rest is unknown. Recorded for this sample are tens of thousands of clones; about 86% of them occurred a single time. Of the sample, 0.88% is held by the ten largest clones. The source was CD4+ or CD8+ T cells sorted from blood, collected in a trial of the OX40 agonist ivuxolimab. These receptor sequences come from an adult with an advanced solid tumor such as melanoma, head and neck, liver or kidney cancer.

This chain joins TRBV19 and TRBJ2-7; TRBD1 might be the D (6 bases). CDR1 LNHDA and CDR2 SQIVND come from the germline V gene (reference sequence). The V end lost 5 bases, the J end lost 3 bases, and 11 bases lay between the germline ends. The CDR3 is 13 amino acids. The chain's CDR3 is CASSPGTNYEQYF. The CDR3, as DNA: TGTGCCAGTAGTCCCGGGACAAACTACGAGCAGTACTTC.

The chain links TRBV29-1 to TRBJ1-2; 7 bases are a match to TRBD1. This CDR3 has 13 amino acids. The ends lost 6 bases at V and 6 bases at J; junction bases unmatched: 10. CDR1 is SQVTM, CDR2 ANQGSEA, per germline. The CDR3 DNA sequence: TGCAGCGTGAACCTTAGACAGGGAGATGGCTACACCTTC. This translates into CSVNLRQGDGYTF. Combining the CDR3 with reference TRBV29-1 and TRBJ1-2 gives the whole variable domain SAVISQKPSRDICQRGTSLTIQCQVDSQVTMMFWYRQQPGQSLTLIATANQGSEATYESGFVIDKFPISRPNLTFSTLTVSNMSPEDSSIYLCSVNLRQGDGYTFGSGTRLTVV.

The CDR3: CASSPVRVAYNEQFF. The CDR3 DNA reads as TGCGCCAGCAGCCCCGTAAGAGTAGCCTACAATGAGCAGTTCTTC. The rearrangement uses TRBV5-1 and TRBJ2-1; D is undetermined. Trimming stripped 4 bases from V and 2 bases from J, with 13 bases between. The CDR3 has 15 residues. Germline V gives CDR1 SGHRS, CDR2 YFSETQ.

The V call is TRBV5-1, the J call TRBJ2-7, with D perhaps matching TRBD1 or TRBD2 (6 bases each). The CDR3 runs to 15 residues. V gave up 0 bases and J gave up 7 bases, with 17 bases separating them. CDR1 is SGHRS, CDR2 YFSETQ, per germline. The CDR3 DNA is TGCGCCAGCAGCTTGGATAGGGGGGCGATCGATGAGCAGTACTTC. Amino acid sequence: CASSLDRGAIDEQYF.

The V and J genes are TRBV7-9 and TRBJ1-1; 8 bases map to TRBD1. The CDR3 covers 14 residues. J lost 4 bases, V lost 5 bases, and 6 bases had no gene match. Per the germline V gene, CDR1 is SEHNR and CDR2 is FQNEAQ (reference sequence). CDR3 nucleotides: TGTGCCAGCAGCCAGACAGGGGTGAGCACTGAAGCTTTCTTT. As protein: CASSQTGVSTEAFF.

This sequence joins TRBV2 and TRBJ2-7; TRBD1 agrees at 11 bases. CDR1 is SNHLY and CDR2 is FYNNEI in the germline V gene. Trimming cost V 4 bases and J 7 bases; bases outside gene matches: 3. The CDR3 runs to 13 residues. The CDR3, as DNA: TGTGCCAGCAGTGCCGGGACAGGGGGAGAGCAGTACTTC. Residues: CASSAGTGGEQYF.

J is TRBJ1-4 and V is TRBV6-1; 7 bases agree with TRBD1. The CDR3 runs 14 residues. V lost 10 bases, J lost 4 bases, and 9 bases stayed unmatched. Germline values: CDR1 MNHNS, CDR2 SASEGT. The CDR3 sequence: CATQQGTGNEKLFF. CDR3 sequence (DNA): TGTGCCACCCAACAGGGGACGGGTAATGAAAAACTGTTTTTT.

This chain links TRBV12-5 with TRBJ2-1, with TRBD2 matching 8 bases. This CDR3 is 14 amino acids long. The V and J ends lost 6 bases and 10 bases, in that order; junction bases with no gene match: 11. CDR1 LGHNT and CDR2 FRNRAP come from the germline V gene. The CDR3 reads CASGIAGTASEQFF. The CDR3 bases are TGTGCTAGTGGGATAGCGGGGACCGCTTCGGAGCAGTTCTTC.

This chain links TRBV5-5 with TRBJ1-2; D not certain. Per germline, CDR1 SGHKS and CDR2 YYEKEE (reference sequence). With 4 bases removed from V and 3 bases from J, the gap between germline ends came to 1 base. The CDR3 has 10 residues. CDR3 loop: CASSDYGYTF. As DNA, the CDR3 is TGTGCCAGCAGCGACTATGGCTACACCTTC.

The chain carries TRBV25-1 and TRBJ2-3; 9 bases align to TRBD2. In germline, CDR1 is MGHDK, CDR2 SYGVNS. The CDR3 runs to 16 residues. The J segment lost 3 bases and the V segment lost 2 bases, leaving 6 bases of the junction unmatched. The CDR3 is CASSEVSGRRTDTQYF. The CDR3 DNA follows: TGTGCCAGCAGTGAAGTTAGCGGGAGAAGGACAGATACGCAGTATTTT.

This clone turned up a few times. This chain's CDR3 is CASSDHGGEKLFF. As DNA, the CDR3 is TGTGCCAGCAGTGACCATGGCGGCGAAAAACTGTTTTTT. The chain joins TRBV6-1 to TRBJ1-4, with unresolved D. Germline assignment: CDR1 MNHNS and CDR2 SASEGT. Trimming removed 3 bases at V and 8 bases at J, with 10 bases between. This CDR3 contains 13 residues.

The rearrangement uses TRBV25-1 and TRBJ1-4, with 7 bases that match TRBD1. The CDR3 consists of 15 residues. V gave up 5 bases and J gave up 5 bases; unmatched junction bases: 8. The germline V gene encodes CDR1 MGHDK and CDR2 SYGVNS. The chain's CDR3 is CASSQRQGVNEKLFF. CDR3 nucleotides: TGTGCCAGCAGTCAAAGACAGGGTGTGAATGAAAAACTGTTTTTT. Drawing the rest from reference TRBV25-1 and TRBJ1-4, the complete variable domain is EADIYQTPRYLVIGTGKKITLECSQTMGHDKMYWYQQDPGMELHLIHYSYGVNSTEKGDLSSESTVSRIRTEHFPLTLESARPSHTSQYLCASSQRQGVNEKLFFGSGTQLSVL.

The chain couples TRBV21-1 to TRBJ2-1; the D call in the table, TRBD2, was not verified against the DNA. TRBV21-1 is described as a pseudogene. This CDR3 comprises 16 residues. The CDR3 DNA reads TGTGCCAGCAGCAAAAGCGGAAGTCTGAGGGTTCCTGAGCAGTTCTTC. Protein product: CASSKSGSLRVPEQFF.

The chain is built from TRBV19 and TRBJ1-4; D is ambiguous. The CDR3 runs 16 residues. The germline V gene has CDR1 LNHDA and CDR2 SQIVND (reference sequence). V was trimmed by 2 bases and J by 7 bases, leaving 17 bases between them. CDR3: CASSIRGSVRGEKLFF. The CDR3, as DNA: TGTGCCAGTAGTATACGGGGATCAGTTCGGGGTGAAAAACTGTTTTTT.

CDR3 sequence: CASSRWGQGAMEQYF. The CDR3 bases are TGTGCCAGCAGTCGCTGGGGACAGGGGGCGATGGAGCAGTACTTC. The chain combines TRBV7-2 with TRBJ2-7; 12 bases are shared with TRBD1. There are 15 residues in the CDR3. Germline V gene sequence: CDR1 SGHTA, CDR2 FQGNSA. After removal of 6 bases from V and 7 bases from J, the junction contained 10 bases not matched to a gene.

V gene TRBV12-5 combines with J gene TRBJ2-3; D call uncertain. The CDR3 sequence is 11 residues long. The V gene's germline CDR1 is LGHNT and CDR2 FRNRAP. V was cut by 5 bases and J by 7 bases, with 7 bases left in between. Written as DNA, the CDR3 is TGTGCTAGTGGTACGGAGAATACGCAGTATTTT. This gives the protein CASGTENTQYF.

V usage is TRBV6-1 and J usage is TRBJ1-4, with a tentative D call TRBD1 (6 bases). The CDR3 runs to 14 residues. V was cut by 2 bases and J by 8 bases, with 12 bases left in between. CDR1 and CDR2 (germline): MNHNS, SASEGT. DNA of the CDR3: TGTGCCAGCAGTGAACCCACCAGGGGAGAAAAACTGTTTTTT. Its protein product is CASSEPTRGEKLFF.

The genes are TRBV28 and TRBJ2-5; D unresolved. CDR3 size: 14 residues. The ends were cut back, 6 bases at V and 1 base at J, with 12 bases in the middle. CDR1 is MDHEN and CDR2 is SYDVKM in the germline V gene. This CDR3 is CASSQTRIQETQYF. DNA of the CDR3: TGTGCCAGCAGCCAAACTCGAATCCAAGAGACCCAGTACTTC. Filled out from reference TRBV28 and TRBJ2-5, the complete variable domain reads DVKVTQSSRYLVKRTGEKVFLECVQDMDHENMFWYRQDPGLGLRLIYFSYDVKMKEKGDIPEGYSVSREKKERFSLILESASTNQTSMYLCASSQTRIQETQYFGPGTRLLVL.

This chain connects TRBV20-1 to TRBJ2-1; TRBD2 matches 10 bases. This CDR3 has 11 residues. Germline V gene data show CDR1 as DFQATT and CDR2 as SNEGSKA (reference sequence). The CDR3 DNA follows: TGCAGAGCGGGGGGGAACAATGAGCAGTTCTTC. It is translated as CRAGGNNEQFF.

This clone was seen only a few times. J is TRBJ2-1 and V is TRBV15, with 10 bases that match TRBD2. The CDR3 sequence is 18 residues long. Germline V lookup: CDR1 LNHNV, CDR2 YYDKDF (reference sequence). Unmatched junction bases numbered 12, after V lost 6 bases and J lost 1 base. The CDR3 is CATRDLAGEEGSYNEQFF. The CDR3 bases are TGTGCCACCAGAGACCTAGCGGGAGAGGAGGGGTCCTACAATGAGCAGTTCTTC.

By share, this clone counts as medium-sized. This rearrangement joins TRBV29-1 to TRBJ2-1; 13 bases match TRBD2. Germline lookup yields CDR1 SQVTM and CDR2 ANQGSEA. V lost 6 bases, J lost 8 bases, and 7 bases stayed unmatched. This CDR3 has 14 amino acids. The CDR3 here is CSVQTSGRADEQFF. The CDR3 region has the DNA TGCAGCGTCCAAACTAGCGGGAGGGCCGATGAGCAGTTCTTC.